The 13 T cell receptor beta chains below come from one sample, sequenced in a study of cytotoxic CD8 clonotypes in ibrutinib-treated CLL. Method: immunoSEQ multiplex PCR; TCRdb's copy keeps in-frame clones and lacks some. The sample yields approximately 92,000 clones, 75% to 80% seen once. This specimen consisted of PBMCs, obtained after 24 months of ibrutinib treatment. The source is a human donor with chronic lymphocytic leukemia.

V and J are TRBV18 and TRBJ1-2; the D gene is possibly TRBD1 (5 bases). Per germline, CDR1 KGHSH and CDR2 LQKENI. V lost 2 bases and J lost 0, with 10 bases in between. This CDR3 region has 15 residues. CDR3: CASSPSQGANYGYTF. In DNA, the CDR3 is TGTGCCAGCTCACCAAGCCAGGGAGCTAACTATGGCTACACCTTC.

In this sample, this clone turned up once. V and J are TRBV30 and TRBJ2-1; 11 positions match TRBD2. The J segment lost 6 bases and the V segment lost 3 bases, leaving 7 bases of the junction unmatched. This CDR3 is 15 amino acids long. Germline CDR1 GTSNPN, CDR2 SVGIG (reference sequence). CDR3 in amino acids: CAWRASGTSGNEQFF. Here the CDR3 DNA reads TGTGCCTGGAGGGCATCCGGGACTAGCGGCAATGAGCAGTTCTTC.

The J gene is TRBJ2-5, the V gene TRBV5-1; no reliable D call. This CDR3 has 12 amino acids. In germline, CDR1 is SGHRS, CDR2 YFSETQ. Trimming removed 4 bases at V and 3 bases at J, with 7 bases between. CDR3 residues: CASSRVEETQYF. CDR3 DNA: TGCGCCAGCAGCCGGGTGGAAGAGACCCAGTACTTC.

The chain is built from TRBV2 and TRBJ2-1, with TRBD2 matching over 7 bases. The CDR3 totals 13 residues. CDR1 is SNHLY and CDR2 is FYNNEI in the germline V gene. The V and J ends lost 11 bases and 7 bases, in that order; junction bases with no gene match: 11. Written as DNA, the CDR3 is TGTGCCGGGGCCGGGACTACGGGTAATGAGCAGTTCTTC. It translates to CAGAGTTGNEQFF. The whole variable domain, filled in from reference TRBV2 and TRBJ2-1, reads EPEVTQTPSHQVTQMGQEVILRCVPISNHLYFYWYRQILGQKVEFLVSFYNNEISEKSEIFDDQFSVERPDGSNFTLKIRSTKLEDSAMYFCAGAGTTGNEQFFGPGTRLTVL.

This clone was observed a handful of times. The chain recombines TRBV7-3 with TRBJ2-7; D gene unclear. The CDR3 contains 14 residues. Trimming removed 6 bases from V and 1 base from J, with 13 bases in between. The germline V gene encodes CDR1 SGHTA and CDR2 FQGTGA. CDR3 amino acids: CASSEGLYSYEQYF. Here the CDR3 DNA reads TGTGCCAGCAGTGAAGGGTTATATTCCTACGAGCAGTACTTC. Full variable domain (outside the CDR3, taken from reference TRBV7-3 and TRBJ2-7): GAGVSQTPSNKVTEKGKYVELRCDPISGHTALYWYRQSLGQGPEFLIYFQGTGAADDSGLPNDRFFAVRPEGSVSTLKIQRTERGDSAVYLCASSEGLYSYEQYFGPGTRLTVT.

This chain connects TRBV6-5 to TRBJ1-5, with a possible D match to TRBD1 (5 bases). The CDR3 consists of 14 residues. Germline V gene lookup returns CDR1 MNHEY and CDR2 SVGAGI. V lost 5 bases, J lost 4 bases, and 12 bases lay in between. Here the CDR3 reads CASSRGGTNQPQHF. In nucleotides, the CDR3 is TGTGCCAGCAGTCGGGGTGGGACTAATCAGCCCCAGCATTTT.

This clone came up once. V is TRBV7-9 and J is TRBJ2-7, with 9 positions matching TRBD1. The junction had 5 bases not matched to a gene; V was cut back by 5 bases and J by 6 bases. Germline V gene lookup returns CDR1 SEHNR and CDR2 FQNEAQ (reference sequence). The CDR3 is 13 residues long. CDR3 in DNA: TGTGCCAGCAGCACCCGACAGGGGGGCGAGCAGTACTTC. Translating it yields CASSTRQGGEQYF. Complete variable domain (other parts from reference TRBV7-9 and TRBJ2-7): DTGVSQNPRHKITKRGQNVTFRCDPISEHNRLYWYRQTLGQGPEFLTYFQNEAQLEKSRLLSDRFSAERPKGSFSTLEIQRTEQGDSAMYLCASSTRQGGEQYFGPGTRLTVT.

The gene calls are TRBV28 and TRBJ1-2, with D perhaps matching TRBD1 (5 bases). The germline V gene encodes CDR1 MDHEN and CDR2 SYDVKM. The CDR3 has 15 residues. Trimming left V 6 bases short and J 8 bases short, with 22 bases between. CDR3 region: CASRGRRNDRKGYTF. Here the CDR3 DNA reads TGTGCCAGCAGGGGACGACGGAACGATAGGAAAGGCTACACCTTC.

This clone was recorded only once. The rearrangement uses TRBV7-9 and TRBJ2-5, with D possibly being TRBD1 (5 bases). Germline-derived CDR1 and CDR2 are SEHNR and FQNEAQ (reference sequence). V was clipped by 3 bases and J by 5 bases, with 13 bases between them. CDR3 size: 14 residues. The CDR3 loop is CASSFWGSEETQYF. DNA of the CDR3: TGTGCCAGCAGCTTTTGGGGCTCAGAGGAGACCCAGTACTTC. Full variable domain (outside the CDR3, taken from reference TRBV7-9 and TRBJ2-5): DTGVSQNPRHKITKRGQNVTFRCDPISEHNRLYWYRQTLGQGPEFLTYFQNEAQLEKSRLLSDRFSAERPKGSFSTLEIQRTEQGDSAMYLCASSFWGSEETQYFGPGTRLLVL.

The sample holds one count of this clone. CDR3 region: CASSDQGGSNQPQHF. Here the CDR3 DNA reads TGCGCCAGCAGTGATCAGGGTGGAAGCAATCAGCCCCAGCATTTT. The chain couples TRBV10-2 to TRBJ1-5; TRBD1 might be the D (5 bases). V lost 3 bases and J 1 base, leaving 10 bases between the germline ends. The germline CDR1 and CDR2 sequences are WSHSY and SAAADI. The CDR3 spans 15 residues.

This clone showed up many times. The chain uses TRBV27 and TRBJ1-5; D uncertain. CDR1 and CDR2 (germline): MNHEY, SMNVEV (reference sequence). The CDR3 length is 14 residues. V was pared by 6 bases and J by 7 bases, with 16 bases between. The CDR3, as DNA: TGTGCCAGCAGCTCGGCCTCGGACGGGCAGCCCCAGCATTTT. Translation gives CASSSASDGQPQHF.

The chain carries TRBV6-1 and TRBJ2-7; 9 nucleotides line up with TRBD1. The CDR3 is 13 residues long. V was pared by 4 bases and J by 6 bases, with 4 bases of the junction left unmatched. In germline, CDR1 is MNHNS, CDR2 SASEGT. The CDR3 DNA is TGTGCCAGCAGTGTAACAGGGGGCGGCGAGCAGTACTTC. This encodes CASSVTGGGEQYF.

The CDR3 coding sequence is TGCGCCAGCAGCCAAGGCGACGGCACTGAAGCTTTCTTT. Its translation: CASSQGDGTEAFF. The chain joins TRBV4-1 to TRBJ1-1; D is unclear. CDR1 and CDR2 from the germline V gene are MGHRA and YSYEKL. Deletions cut 1 base from V and 4 bases from J, with 7 bases between. The CDR3 is 13 residues long.